This T cell receptor (beta chain) was found in a study of monozygotic twins with inflammatory bowel disease. Overall study results and limits: With inverse Simpson as the measure, TCRbeta diversity was lower in IBD patients than in healthy co-twins. Fewer clonotypes were shared with others by IBD patients than by healthy twins, especially with disease activity.

Comments on this clonotype: What it recognizes is unknown.

CDR3 length: 13 amino acids. In germline, CDR1 is MNHEY, CDR2 SVGAGI. Unsorted whole blood yielded the total RNA, with T cells left unselected. An amount of 3,500 to 4,500 ng of total RNA was used for each TCR library. From the 5' RACE reads, TCRdb lists one entry per CDR3 protein and no DNA. Its table lists under 350,000 distinct CDR3 sequences. The sequencing input was blood. The clonotype comes from a human donor with ulcerative colitis or Crohn's disease, or a healthy co-twin of an affected twin (not recorded which). J is TRBJ2-7 and V is TRBV6-5; TCRdb picks TRBD2, but there is no DNA to check that call. This CDR3 reads CASSMRARGEQYF.